Described below is a single T cell receptor (beta chain) sequence and its context. This clone's antigen is unknown. There are no base qualities to consult, and no much larger clone falls within one base. TCRbeta CDR3 regions were amplified from genomic DNA using the immunoSEQ Assay, a bias-controlled multiplex PCR. The original methods were these. Nucleated cell counts per sample were estimated from amplification of reference gene primers within the assay. To quantify the absolute abundance of each unique TCRbeta CDR3 rearrangement, sequence reads were collapsed and filtered. For each sample, productive Simpson clonality was calculated as the square root of Simpson's diversity index over productive rearrangements. TCRdb holds this immuneACCESS table with in-frame rearrangements only. Some clones are missing; in checked studies, unresolved V genes explain under half, and the rest has no known cause. V, J and clone size are those of that table, while D and trimming were read from the DNA. The sample includes nearly 95,000 clones, with around 87% observed a single time. The ten largest make up 7.4% of the sample.

The sample originates from a study of blood T cell repertoires in COVID-19 (dated by TCRdb to 2020 to 2022). Study-wide context: Samples covering the acute and convalescent phases of COVID-19 were provided by collaborators in the United States, Italy and Spain. The prospective study material was composed of cDNA or gDNA derived from T cells, B-cell-depleted T cells, or PBMCs. Subjects who had been exposed to COVID-19, were actively infected with it, or had recovered from it provided the deeply sampled blood TCRbeta repertoires that made up the dataset. A freely available public database, intended as a resource for researchers studying the immune response to SARS-CoV-2, is where the repertoires were released. The samples were drawn from the first 160 participants of the ongoing ImmuneRACE study and from more than 1,000 subjects provided by 6 global collaborators. Nearly every sample came with metadata listing a de-identified subject ID, COVID-19 status, age in years and sex. Where HLA class I and class II types were available, the types were taken from metadata supplied by the sample provider, not from assay-based typing.

The collaborating institutions used their own protocols to collect whole blood in K2EDTA tubes. Collaborator samples were shipped for TCRbeta analysis as frozen whole blood, isolated PBMCs, or DNA extracted from either sample type. General study outcomes and caveats: How much clinical and demographic metadata was included differed by source and by participant, and the metadata was provided uncurated.

The CDR3, cysteine through phenylalanine, is 14 amino acids long. Only CDR3 DNA is held: 42 bases, read in frame from base 1. CDR1 MDHEN and CDR2 SYDVKM were looked up in the germline V gene. The V end loses 7 bases and the J end loses 3 bases, and a stretch of 16 bases separates them. The sample comprised peripheral blood. This TCR was recovered from a human donor with acute or convalescent COVID-19. The donor label of this sample is uncertain. The chain is made from TRBV28 and TRBJ2-7, with a tentative D gene TRBD1 over 6 matching bases. The nucleotides read TGTGCCAGCATGCTGGACAGTTCTTACTACGAGCAGTACTTC. Protein translation: CASMLDSSYYEQYF.